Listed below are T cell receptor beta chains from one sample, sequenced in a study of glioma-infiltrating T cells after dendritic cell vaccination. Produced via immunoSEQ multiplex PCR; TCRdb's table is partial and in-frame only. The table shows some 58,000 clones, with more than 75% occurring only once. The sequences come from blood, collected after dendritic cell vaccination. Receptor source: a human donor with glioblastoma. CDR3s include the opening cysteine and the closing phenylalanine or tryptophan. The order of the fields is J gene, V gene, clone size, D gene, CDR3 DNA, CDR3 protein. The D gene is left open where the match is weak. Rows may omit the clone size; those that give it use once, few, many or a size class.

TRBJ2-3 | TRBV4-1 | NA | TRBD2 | TGCGCCAGCAGCCATGGACTAGCGAGGAATACGCAGTATTTT | CASSHGLARNTQYF
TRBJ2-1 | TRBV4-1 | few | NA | TGCGCCAGCAGCGAAAGGGCCCAGGGCGATGAGCAGTTCTTC | CASSERAQGDEQFF
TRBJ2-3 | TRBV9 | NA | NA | TGTGCCAGCAGCGTAGGGGCCACGCCTTACACAGATACGCAGTATTTT | CASSVGATPYTDTQYF
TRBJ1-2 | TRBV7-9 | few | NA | TGTGCCAGCAGCGTTACTGGTAACTATGGCTACACCTTC | CASSVTGNYGYTF
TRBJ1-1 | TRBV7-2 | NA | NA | TGTGCCAGCAGCTTATCAGGTTATGAAGCTTTCTTT | CASSLSGYEAFF
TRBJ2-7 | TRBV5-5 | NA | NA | TGTGCCAGCAGCTTGGTACAGGGCACCTACGAGCAGTACTTC | CASSLVQGTYEQYF
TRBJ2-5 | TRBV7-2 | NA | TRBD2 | TGTGCCAGCAGATCGGGACTAGCGGGGGCCAGGTACCAAGAGACCCAGTACTTC | CASRSGLAGARYQETQYF
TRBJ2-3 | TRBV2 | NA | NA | TGTGCCAGCAGTGAACGGTCCCCATCCACAGATACGCAGTATTTT | CASSERSPSTDTQYF
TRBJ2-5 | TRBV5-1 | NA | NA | TGCGCCAGCAGCTTGTCCGAGGAGACCCAGTACTTC | CASSLSEETQYF
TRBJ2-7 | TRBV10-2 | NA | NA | TGCGCCAGCAGTCCCCGAGTAGTTACCTACGAGCAGTACTTC | CASSPRVVTYEQYF
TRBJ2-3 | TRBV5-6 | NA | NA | TGTGCCAGCAGCCCCAGGACTTGGCGGGTACGCACAGATACGCAGTATTTT | CASSPRTWRVRTDTQYF
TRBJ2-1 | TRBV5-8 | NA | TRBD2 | TGTGCCAGCAGCTTATTAGCGGGGGGACACAATGAGCAGTTCTTC | CASSLLAGGHNEQFF
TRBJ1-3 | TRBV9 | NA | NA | TGTGCCAGCACCGGAACAGGGACTGGAAACACCATATATTTT | CASTGTGTGNTIYF
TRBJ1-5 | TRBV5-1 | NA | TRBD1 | TGCGCCAGCAGCTTAGGAACAGGGGGTAATCAGCCCCAGCATTTT | CASSLGTGGNQPQHF
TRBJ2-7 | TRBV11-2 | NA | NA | TGTGCCAGCAGCTTAACTCTCTACGAGCAGTACTTC | CASSLTLYEQYF
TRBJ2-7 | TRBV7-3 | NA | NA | TGTGCCAGCAGCTTAGGCAGAACCTACGAGCAGTACTTC | CASSLGRTYEQYF
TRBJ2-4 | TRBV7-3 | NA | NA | TGTGCCAGCAACAACAACCACTTAGCGAGGGAATTCATTCAGTACTTC | CASNNNHLAREFIQYF
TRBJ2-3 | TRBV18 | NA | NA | TGTGCCAGCTCATCCCGACAGTCTAGCACAGATACGCAGTATTTT | CASSSRQSSTDTQYF
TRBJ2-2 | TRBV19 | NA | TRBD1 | TGTGCCAGTACCCAGCCCGGACAGGGGGACACCGGGGAGCTGTTTTTT | CASTQPGQGDTGELFF
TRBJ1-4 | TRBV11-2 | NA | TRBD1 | TGTGCCAGCAGCAAAGACAGGGGGCCGAATGAAAAACTGTTTTTT | CASSKDRGPNEKLFF
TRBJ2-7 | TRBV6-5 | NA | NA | TGTGCCAGCAGTGAAGGGGGGGGGCAGCAGTACTTC | CASSEGGGQQYF
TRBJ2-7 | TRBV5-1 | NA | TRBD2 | TGCGCCAGCAGCGATGGGACTAGCGGGGAGGAGGAGCAGTACTTC | CASSDGTSGEEEQYF
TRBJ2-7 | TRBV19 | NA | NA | TGTGCCAGTAGTATAGAGGGGGGAACCTACGAGCAGTACTTC | CASSIEGGTYEQYF
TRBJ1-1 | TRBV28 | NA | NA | TGTGCCAGCGGGGCGGATTCATACAAAAACACTGAAGCTTTCTTT | CASGADSYKNTEAFF
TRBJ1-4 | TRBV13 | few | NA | TGTGCCAGCAGCTCGCCCAGGGTCAGTGAAAAACTGTTTTTT | CASSSPRVSEKLFF
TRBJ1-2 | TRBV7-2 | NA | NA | TGTGCCAGCAGCTCCACAACCGCCGGCTACACCTTC | CASSSTTAGYTF